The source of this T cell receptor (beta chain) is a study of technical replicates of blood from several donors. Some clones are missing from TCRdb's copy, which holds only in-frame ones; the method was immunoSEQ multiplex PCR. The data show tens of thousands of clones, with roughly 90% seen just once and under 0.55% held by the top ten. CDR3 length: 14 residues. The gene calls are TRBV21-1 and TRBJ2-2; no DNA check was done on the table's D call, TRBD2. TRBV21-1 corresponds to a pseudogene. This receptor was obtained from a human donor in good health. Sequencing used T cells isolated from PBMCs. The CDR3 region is CASSGGDGTGELFF. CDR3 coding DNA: TGTGCCAGCAGCGGAGGGGATGGCACCGGGGAGCTGTTTTTT.